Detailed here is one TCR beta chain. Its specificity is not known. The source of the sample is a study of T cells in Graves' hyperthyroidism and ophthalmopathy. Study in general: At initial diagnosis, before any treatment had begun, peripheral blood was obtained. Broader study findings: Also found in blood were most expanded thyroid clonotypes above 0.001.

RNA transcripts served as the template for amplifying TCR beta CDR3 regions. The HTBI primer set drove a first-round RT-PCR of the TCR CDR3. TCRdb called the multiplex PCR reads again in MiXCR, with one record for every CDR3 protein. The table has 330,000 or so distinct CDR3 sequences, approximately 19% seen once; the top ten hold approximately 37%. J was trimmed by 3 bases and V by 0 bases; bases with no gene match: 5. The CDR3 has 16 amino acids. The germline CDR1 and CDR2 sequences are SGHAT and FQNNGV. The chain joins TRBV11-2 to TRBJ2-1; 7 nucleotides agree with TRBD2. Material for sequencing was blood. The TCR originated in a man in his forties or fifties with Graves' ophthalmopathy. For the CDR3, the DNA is TGTGCCAGCAGCTTAGATCCCTTAGCGGGCTACAATGAGCAGTTCTTC. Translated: CASSLDPLAGYNEQFF.